One and the same sample provided the 28 T cell receptor beta chains below, sequenced in a study of blood T cell repertoires in COVID-19. The repertoire was sequenced with immunoSEQ multiplex PCR; TCRdb's copy has only in-frame clones and lacks some. The table has roughly 100,000 clones, around 81% seen once. The sample was peripheral blood. These receptors were obtained from a man aged 55-75 years with acute or convalescent COVID-19.

This chain joins TRBV11-2 and TRBJ2-3; 7 bases match TRBD1. V was pared by 3 bases and J by 0 bases, with 6 bases of the junction left unmatched. Germline-derived CDR1 and CDR2 are SGHAT and FQNNGV. There are 16 residues in the CDR3. DNA for the CDR3: TGTGCCAGCAGCTTTAGACAGGGTTGGAGCACAGATACGCAGTATTTT. It is translated as CASSFRQGWSTDTQYF.

V usage is TRBV7-7 and J usage is TRBJ2-5; 7 nucleotides line up with TRBD2. Germline CDR1 SSHAT, CDR2 FNYEAQ (reference sequence). V shed 8 bases, J shed 2 bases, and the junction held 11 bases outside the gene matches. This CDR3 region has 15 residues. The CDR3 bases are TGTGCCAGCGCCTTGGGGGGGAGCCAGCAAGAGACCCAGTACTTC. Translating gives CASALGGSQQETQYF.

This chain uses TRBV30 with TRBJ2-6; 8 bases line up with TRBD1. The CDR3 is 14 residues long. Germline loops: CDR1 GTSNPN, CDR2 SVGIG (reference sequence). The junction had 2 bases not matched to a gene; V was cut back by 3 bases and J by 4 bases. CDR3 nucleotide sequence: TGTGCCTGGAGAGGGACAGGCGGGGCCAACGTCCTGACTTTC. Translating it yields CAWRGTGGANVLTF.

The chain joins TRBV30 to TRBJ1-1; 8 bases are shared with TRBD1. Germline-derived CDR1 and CDR2 are GTSNPN and SVGIG (reference sequence). Trimming at V came to 4 bases and at J to 1 base, leaving 2 bases not matched to a gene. The CDR3 extends over 13 amino acids. The CDR3 nucleotides read TGTGCCTGGAACGGACAGGGGAACACTGAAGCTTTCTTT. Its translation: CAWNGQGNTEAFF.

The chain links TRBV7-6 to TRBJ1-5; 8 bases match TRBD1. Trimming at V came to 5 bases and at J to 5 bases, leaving 8 bases not matched to a gene. CDR1 and CDR2 from the germline V gene are SGHVS and FNYEAQ. The CDR3 totals 15 residues. The CDR3, as DNA: TGTGCCAGCAGCCAAAGACAGGGGAAGGATCAGCCCCAGCATTTT. It translates to CASSQRQGKDQPQHF.

CDR3 amino acids: CASTYRGYEQYF. The DNA of the CDR3 is TGTGCCAGCACCTACAGGGGGTACGAGCAGTACTTC. The chain couples TRBV11-3 to TRBJ2-7, with 8 bases aligning to TRBD1. V dropped 7 bases and J dropped 4; count of bases not matched to a gene: 3. CDR3 length: 12 residues. Germline CDR1 and CDR2: SGHNT and YENEEA.

V and J are TRBV5-1 and TRBJ1-1, with D uncertain. The ends were cut back, 2 bases at V and 3 bases at J, with 8 bases in the middle. Germline assignment: CDR1 SGHRS and CDR2 YFSETQ. This CDR3 spans 13 amino acids. CDR3 loop: CASSFEGDTEAFF. The CDR3 DNA sequence: TGCGCCAGCAGCTTCGAGGGAGACACTGAAGCTTTCTTT.

This clone was seen only once. The rearrangement joins TRBV29-1 to TRBJ1-2; D is unclear. The CDR3 spans 13 residues. With 1 base removed from V and 2 bases from J, the gap between germline ends came to 8 bases. The germline V gene encodes CDR1 SQVTM and CDR2 ANQGSEA. The CDR3 bases are TGCAGCGTTGAAGGACGCGGGAACTATGGCTACACCTTC. It codes for CSVEGRGNYGYTF. Combining the CDR3 with reference TRBV29-1 and TRBJ1-2 gives the whole variable domain SAVISQKPSRDICQRGTSLTIQCQVDSQVTMMFWYRQQPGQSLTLIATANQGSEATYESGFVIDKFPISRPNLTFSTLTVSNMSPEDSSIYLCSVEGRGNYGYTFGSGTRLTVV.

This chain connects TRBV4-3 to TRBJ1-5; tentative D call: TRBD1 (5 bases). CDR3 length equals 17 residues. Germline V gene sequence: CDR1 LGHNA, CDR2 YSLEER. V was trimmed by 0 bases and J by 0 bases, leaving 12 bases between them. CDR3 nucleotides: TGCGCCAGCAGCCAAGACCCTCAGGGCTATAGCAATCAGCCCCAGCATTTT. Protein: CASSQDPQGYSNQPQHF.

The chain carries TRBV29-1 and TRBJ1-5; TRBD1 is a possible D gene (5 bases). The CDR3 spans 15 residues. Germline lookup yields CDR1 SQVTM and CDR2 ANQGSEA. Trimming removed 0 bases from V and 5 bases from J, with 14 bases in between. CDR3: CSVEERVGAHQPQHF. The CDR3 DNA is TGCAGCGTTGAAGAAAGAGTAGGGGCGCATCAGCCCCAGCATTTT.

This clone appeared once. The chain links TRBV19 to TRBJ1-1; 10 nucleotides agree with TRBD1. With 3 bases clipped from V and 5 bases from J, the junction kept 6 bases outside the gene matches. The length of the CDR3 is 15 residues. CDR1 is LNHDA and CDR2 is SQIVND in the germline V gene (reference sequence). The CDR3 is CASSISGQGPTEAFF. The CDR3 coding sequence is TGTGCCAGTAGTATCTCGGGACAGGGGCCTACTGAAGCTTTCTTT. Looking up the rest from reference TRBV19 and TRBJ1-1 gives the full variable domain: DGGITQSPKYLFRKEGQNVTLSCEQNLNHDAMYWYRQDPGQGLRLIYYSQIVNDFQKGDIAEGYSVSREKKESFPLTVTSAQKNPTAFYLCASSISGQGPTEAFFGQGTRLTVV.

This rearrangement joins TRBV12-5 to TRBJ2-5; a possible D gene is TRBD1 (6 bases). The CDR3 has 15 amino acids. Germline-derived CDR1 and CDR2 are LGHNT and FRNRAP. Trimming took 6 bases from V and 2 from J, leaving 16 bases between them. The CDR3 DNA reads as TGTGCTAGTGGCCCACAGGGATTACGACAAGAGACCCAGTACTTC. Translated, it gives CASGPQGLRQETQYF.

This clone has only one observation. This sequence joins TRBV2 and TRBJ2-7; 7 bases match TRBD2. Germline V CDR1 and CDR2: SNHLY, FYNNEI. Unmatched junction bases numbered 7, after V lost 8 bases and J lost 3 bases. The CDR3 is 13 residues long. The CDR3 loop reads CASYRLANYEQYV. CDR3 nucleotides: TGTGCCAGCTATAGACTAGCAAACTACGAGCAGTACGTC.

V usage is TRBV3-1 (or the pseudogene TRBV3-2) and J usage is TRBJ2-1; TRBD2 aligns across 11 bases. Trimming removed 4 bases from V and 5 bases from J; junction bases left unmatched: 10. Germline CDR1 is LGHDT and CDR2 is YNNKEL (reference sequence). The CDR3 consists of 17 residues. The CDR3 DNA reads as TGTGCCAGCAGCCGAGGTTCTAGCGGGGGGATTAACAATGAGCAGTTCTTC. Translating gives CASSRGSSGGINNEQFF.

V and J are TRBV10-1 and TRBJ1-1, with 7 bases lining up with TRBD1. CDR1 is WNHNN, CDR2 SYGVQD, per germline (reference sequence). With 3 bases clipped from V and 7 bases from J, the junction kept 11 bases outside the gene matches. The CDR3 loop spans 15 amino acids. The CDR3: CASSESVGGQIEAFF. The CDR3 DNA reads TGCGCCAGCAGTGAATCCGTTGGGGGACAGATTGAAGCTTTCTTT.

The rearrangement links TRBV5-1 to TRBJ2-1; 7 bases are a match to TRBD2. Germline assignment: CDR1 SGHRS and CDR2 YFSETQ. J lost 6 bases, V lost 0 bases, and 9 bases had no gene match. The CDR3 is 16 residues long. CDR3 nucleotides: TGCGCCAGCAGCTTGGAACTAGCGAGAGGAGGCAATGAGCAGTTCTTC. Its protein is CASSLELARGGNEQFF.

The chain recombines TRBV10-3 with TRBJ1-1, with TRBD1 matching 8 bases. Germline assignment: CDR1 ENHRY and CDR2 SYGVKD. The CDR3 is 13 amino acids. The J segment lost 1 base and the V segment lost 7 bases, leaving 2 bases of the junction unmatched. The CDR3 bases are TGTGCCATCATGGGACAGGAGAACACTGAAGCTTTCTTT. Translation: CAIMGQENTEAFF.

The chain employs TRBV5-1 and TRBJ1-4; TRBD1 agrees at 12 bases. The length of the CDR3 is 15 residues. In germline, CDR1 is SGHRS, CDR2 YFSETQ. V was clipped by 4 bases and J by 6 bases; unmatched bases: 4. CDR3 region: CASSRGTGGDEKLFF. For the CDR3, the DNA is TGCGCCAGCAGCCGGGGGACAGGGGGCGATGAAAAACTGTTTTTT.

This chain links TRBV6-5 with TRBJ1-6; D is undetermined. This CDR3 is 12 amino acids long. V was pared by 10 bases and J by 7 bases, with 11 bases between. Germline CDR1 reads MNHEY; CDR2 reads SVGAGI. The CDR3 coding sequence is TGTGCCACCTCGGACTCGAATTCACCCCTCCACTTT. The encoded protein is CATSDSNSPLHF.

The DNA for the CDR3 is TGTGCCAGCAGCTTGAACCAAGGGGCCTCAGATACGCAGTATTTT. This translates into CASSLNQGASDTQYF. The chain links TRBV5-4 to TRBJ2-3; a possible D gene is TRBD1 (5 bases). There are 15 residues in the CDR3. In germline, CDR1 is SGHNT, CDR2 YYREEE (reference sequence). Trimming left V 1 base short and J 4 bases short, with 13 bases between. Supplemented by reference TRBV5-4 and TRBJ2-3, the full variable domain reads ETGVTQSPTHLIKTRGQQVTLRCSSQSGHNTVSWYQQALGQGPQFIFQYYREEENGRGNFPPRFSGLQFPNYSSELNVNALELDDSALYLCASSLNQGASDTQYFGPGTRLTVL.

The chain uses TRBV12-3 or TRBV12-4 and TRBJ2-1; 7 nucleotides agree with TRBD2. The CDR3 is 11 amino acids. The V segment lost 7 bases and the J segment 11 bases; nucleotides outside the gene matches: 5. The chain's CDR3 is CASTSGLKQFF. CDR3 nucleotides: TGTGCCAGCACCTCGGGACTAAAGCAGTTCTTC.

The genes are TRBV7-9 and TRBJ1-4; D is perhaps TRBD1 (5 bases). Trimming pared 1 base from V and 4 bases from J, leaving 10 bases between. CDR3 length: 15 amino acids. The germline CDR1 and CDR2 sequences are SEHNR and FQNEAQ (reference sequence). CDR3 bases: TGTGCCAGCAGCTTAGGGACATCGGGTAATGAAAAACTGTTTTTT. Translated: CASSLGTSGNEKLFF.

V is TRBV3-1 (or the pseudogene TRBV3-2) and J is TRBJ1-2; D might be TRBD1 (6 bases). The CDR3 sequence is 13 residues long. CDR1 and CDR2 from the germline V gene are LGHDT and YNNKEL (reference sequence). The V gene lost 1 base and the J gene lost 8 bases, with 11 bases spanning the gap. DNA of the CDR3: TGTGCCAGCAGCCAAGGACAGGCCGTGGGCTACACCTTC. Protein product: CASSQGQAVGYTF.

The chain uses TRBV5-6 and TRBJ1-1; D is perhaps TRBD1 (6 bases). Germline V lookup: CDR1 SGHDT, CDR2 YYEEEE. This CDR3 has 13 residues. The V and J ends lost 1 base and 7 bases respectively, with 11 bases between them. Here the CDR3 DNA reads TGTGCCAGCAGCTTGTCAGGGGTCAGTGAAGCTTTCTTT. Amino acid sequence: CASSLSGVSEAFF.

The table lists this clone with many counts. V is TRBV7-2 and J is TRBJ2-1; D is perhaps TRBD1 (6 bases). The CDR3 runs to 14 residues. Germline V gives CDR1 SGHTA, CDR2 FQGNSA. The germline V and J ends were trimmed by 5 bases and 6 bases, with 14 bases remaining between them. The CDR3 loop is CASSNPQGSNEQFF. The CDR3 DNA sequence: TGTGCCAGCAGCAATCCTCAGGGGAGCAATGAGCAGTTCTTC.

The V gene is TRBV5-1, the J gene TRBJ2-7; 9 bases match TRBD2. Trimming cost V 4 bases and J 0 bases; bases outside gene matches: 8. The CDR3 has 16 residues. CDR1 is SGHRS, CDR2 YFSETQ, per germline. The DNA of the CDR3 is TGCGCCAGCAGCGAAGCGGGGGGCGCCAGCTCCTACGAGCAGTACTTC. Translation gives CASSEAGGASSYEQYF.

This chain uses TRBV2 with TRBJ1-5; D gene uncertain. The CDR3 contains 14 residues. The V end lost 6 bases, the J end lost 0 bases, and 9 bases lay between the germline ends. The germline V gene has CDR1 SNHLY and CDR2 FYNNEI. The CDR3 DNA follows: TGTGCCAGCAGCCTCAGGAATAGCAATCAGCCCCAGCATTTT. Translation: CASSLRNSNQPQHF.

The chain uses TRBV10-2 and TRBJ1-1; possible D gene TRBD1, 5 bases. The CDR3 consists of 13 residues. Trimming shortened V by 8 bases and J by 5 bases, and 15 bases separated the two germline ends. Germline-derived CDR1 and CDR2 are WSHSY and SAAADI. The CDR3 loop is CASCWGVGTEAFF. The CDR3, as DNA: TGCGCCAGCTGCTGGGGGGTGGGTACTGAAGCTTTCTTT.